The clone carrying this T cell receptor (beta chain) was seen at least ten times. These data belong to a study of T cells in Graves' hyperthyroidism and ophthalmopathy. Looked up from germline, CDR1 is SGHAT and CDR2 is FQDESV (reference sequence). V was clipped by 4 bases and J by 1 base, with 13 bases between them. The CDR3 has 15 residues. Amplification yielded TCR beta CDR3 regions, with RNA transcripts as the source. Primed by the HTBI set, a first-round RT-PCR was run on the TCR CDR3. TCRdb used MiXCR to reprocess the multiplex PCR reads, holding one entry per CDR3 protein. The sample holds hundreds of thousands of distinct CDR3 sequences; about 14% are singletons and the top ten take under 15%.

The chain combines TRBV11-1 with TRBJ1-1, with D unclear. The sequenced sample was blood. The clonotype was recovered from a woman aged 50 to 60 with Graves' ophthalmopathy. This CDR3 reads CASSSLTIPNTEAFF. As DNA, the CDR3 is TGTGCCAGCAGCTCTCTGACAATCCCGAACACTGAAGCTTTCTTT.